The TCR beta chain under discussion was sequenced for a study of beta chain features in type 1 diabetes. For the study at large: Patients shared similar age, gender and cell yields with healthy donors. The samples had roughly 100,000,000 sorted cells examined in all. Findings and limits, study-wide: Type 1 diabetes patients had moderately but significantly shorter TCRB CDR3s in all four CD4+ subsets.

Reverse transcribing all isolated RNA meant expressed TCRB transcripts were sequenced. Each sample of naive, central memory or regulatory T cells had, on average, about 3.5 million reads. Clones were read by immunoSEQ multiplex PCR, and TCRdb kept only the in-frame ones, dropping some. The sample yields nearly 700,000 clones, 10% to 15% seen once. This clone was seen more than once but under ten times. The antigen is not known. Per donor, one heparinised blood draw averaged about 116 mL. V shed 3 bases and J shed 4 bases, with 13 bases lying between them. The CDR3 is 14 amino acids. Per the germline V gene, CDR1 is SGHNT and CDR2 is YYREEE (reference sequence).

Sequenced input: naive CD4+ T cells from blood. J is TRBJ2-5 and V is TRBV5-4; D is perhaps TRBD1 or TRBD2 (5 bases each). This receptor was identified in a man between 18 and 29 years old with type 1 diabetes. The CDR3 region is CASSSNRGLETQYF. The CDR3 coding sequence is TGTGCCAGCAGCTCAAACCGGGGCCTAGAGACCCAGTACTTC.